This TCR beta chain was obtained from a study of beta chain features in type 1 diabetes. Germline CDR1 is LGHNT and CDR2 is FRNRAP. With V trimmed by 5 bases and J by 2 bases, 0 bases remained unmatched. This CDR3 has 12 amino acids. Isolated RNA was reverse transcribed in full, so expressed TCRB transcripts were sequenced. TCRdb's table, derived via immunoSEQ multiplex PCR, lists solely in-frame clones and lacks some. The sample holds around 500,000 clones, about 10% seen once. The receptor was isolated from a woman aged 18-29 years in good health. The V gene is TRBV12-5, the J gene TRBJ2-7; 7 bases fit TRBD1. The specimen sequenced was naive CD4+ T cells from blood. The CDR3 region is CASGGTAYEQYF. The CDR3 nucleotides read TGTGCTAGTGGTGGGACAGCCTACGAGCAGTACTTC.